This T cell receptor beta chain was obtained from a study of cytotoxic CD8 clonotypes in ibrutinib-treated CLL. Findings and limits, study-wide: Measured clonality at baseline was greater than in age-matched healthy donors and tracked with circulating CD8+ T-cell counts. Clonality was elevated at ibrutinib response and had returned toward baseline at progression.

Note on this clone: Its specificity is not known.

TCR beta library input comprised around 2 micrograms of genomic DNA from cryopreserved PBMCs. Sequencing sought depths of 1 in 200,000 to 1 in 1 million T cells. Sequenced by immunoSEQ multiplex PCR; TCRdb stores in-frame clones only, minus some. The sample yields some 140,000 clones, under 90% seen once. Germline V gene lookup returns CDR1 SQVTM and CDR2 ANQGSEA. This CDR3 contains 12 residues. Trimming took 7 bases from V and 2 from J; bases not matched to a gene: 5. The TCR was taken from a human donor with chronic lymphocytic leukemia. The V and J genes are TRBV29-1 and TRBJ2-7; 7 positions agree with TRBD1. This sample comprised PBMCs, obtained after 24 months of ibrutinib treatment. CDR3 sequence reads: CSAGDSAYEQYF. The CDR3, as DNA: TGCAGCGCCGGGGACAGCGCCTACGAGCAGTACTTC.